This record looks at one T cell receptor (beta chain) sequence and its context. Germline loops: CDR1 LGHNA, CDR2 YSLEER. CDR3 length: 17 amino acids. V was clipped by 0 bases and J by 1 base, with 12 bases between them. Here immunoSEQ multiplex PCR was the method, and the copy in TCRdb shows in-frame clones only, minus some. The table records hundreds of thousands of clones, 80% to 90% of them present only once. This sample was taken from a study of blood T cell repertoires in COVID-19. Study in general: The United States, Italy and Spain supplied acute and convalescent COVID-19 samples. PBMCs, B-cell-depleted T cells, or T cells provided the cDNA or gDNA that made up the material.

The receptor's source is a woman aged 18-29 years who had recovered from COVID-19. Source material: PBMCs or T cells enriched from blood (not recorded which). V and J are TRBV4-3 and TRBJ2-2; D may be TRBD1 (5 bases). Here the CDR3 DNA reads TGCGCCAGCAGCCAAGATAGTACAACAGGGAACACCGGGGAGCTGTTTTTT. Protein: CASSQDSTTGNTGELFF.